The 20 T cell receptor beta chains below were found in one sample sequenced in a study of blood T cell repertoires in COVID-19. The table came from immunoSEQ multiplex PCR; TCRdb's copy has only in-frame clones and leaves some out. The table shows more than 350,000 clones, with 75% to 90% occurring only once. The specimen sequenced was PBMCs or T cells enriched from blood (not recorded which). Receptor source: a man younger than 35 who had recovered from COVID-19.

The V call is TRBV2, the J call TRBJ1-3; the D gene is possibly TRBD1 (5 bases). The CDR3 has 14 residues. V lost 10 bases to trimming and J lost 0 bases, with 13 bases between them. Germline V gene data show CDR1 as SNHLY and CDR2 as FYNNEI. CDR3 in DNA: TGTGCCACCCTCGGGGGAAGCTCTGGAAACACCATATATTTT. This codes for CATLGGSSGNTIYF.

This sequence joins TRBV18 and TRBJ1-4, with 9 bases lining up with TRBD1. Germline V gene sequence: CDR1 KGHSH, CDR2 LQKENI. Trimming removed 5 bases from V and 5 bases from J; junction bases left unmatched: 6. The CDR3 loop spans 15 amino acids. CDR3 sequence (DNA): TGTGCCAGCTCAACCTACAGGGGGCTGAATGAAAAACTGTTTTTT. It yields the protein CASSTYRGLNEKLFF.

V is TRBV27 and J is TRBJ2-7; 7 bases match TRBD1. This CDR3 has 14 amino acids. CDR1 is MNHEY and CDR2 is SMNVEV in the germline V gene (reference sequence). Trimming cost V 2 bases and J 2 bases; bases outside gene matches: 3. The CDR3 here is CASSLAGTAYEQYF. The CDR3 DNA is TGTGCCAGCAGTTTAGCCGGGACAGCCTACGAGCAGTACTTC.

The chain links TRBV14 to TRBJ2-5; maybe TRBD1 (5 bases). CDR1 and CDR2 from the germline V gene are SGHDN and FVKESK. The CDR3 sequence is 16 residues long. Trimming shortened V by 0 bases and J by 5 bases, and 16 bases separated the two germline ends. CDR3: CASSQESRRVGETQYF. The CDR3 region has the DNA TGTGCCAGCAGCCAAGAATCCCGCAGGGTGGGGGAGACCCAGTACTTC. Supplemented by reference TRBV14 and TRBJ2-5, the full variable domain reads EAGVTQFPSHSVIEKGQTVTLRCDPISGHDNLYWYRRVMGKEIKFLLHFVKESKQDESGMPNNRFLAERTGGTYSTLKVQPAELEDSGVYFCASSQESRRVGETQYFGPGTRLLVL.

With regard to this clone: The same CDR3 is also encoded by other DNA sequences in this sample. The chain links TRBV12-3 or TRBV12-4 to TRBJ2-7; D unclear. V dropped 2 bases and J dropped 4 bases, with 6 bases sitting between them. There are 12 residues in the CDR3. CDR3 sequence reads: CASSLHGYEQYF. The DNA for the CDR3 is TGTGCCAGCAGTTTACACGGTTACGAGCAGTACTTC.

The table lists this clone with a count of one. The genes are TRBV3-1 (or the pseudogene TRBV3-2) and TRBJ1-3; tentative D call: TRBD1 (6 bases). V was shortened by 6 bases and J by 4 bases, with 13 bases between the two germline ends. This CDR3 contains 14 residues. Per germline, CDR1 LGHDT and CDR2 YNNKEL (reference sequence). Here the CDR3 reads CASSPTGFGNTIYF. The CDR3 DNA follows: TGTGCCAGCAGTCCCACAGGGTTCGGAAACACCATATATTTT.

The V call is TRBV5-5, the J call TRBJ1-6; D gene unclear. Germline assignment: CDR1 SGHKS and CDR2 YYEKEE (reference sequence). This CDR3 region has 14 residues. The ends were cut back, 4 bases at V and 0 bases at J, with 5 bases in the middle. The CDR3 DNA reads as TGTGCCAGCAGCGTGAGCTCCTATAATTCACCCCTCCACTTT. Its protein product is CASSVSSYNSPLHF. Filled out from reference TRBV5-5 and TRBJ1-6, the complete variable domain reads DAGVTQSPTHLIKTRGQQVTLRCSPISGHKSVSWYQQVLGQGPQFIFQYYEKEERGRGNFPDRFSARQFPNYSSELNVNALLLGDSALYLCASSVSSYNSPLHFGNGTRLTVT.

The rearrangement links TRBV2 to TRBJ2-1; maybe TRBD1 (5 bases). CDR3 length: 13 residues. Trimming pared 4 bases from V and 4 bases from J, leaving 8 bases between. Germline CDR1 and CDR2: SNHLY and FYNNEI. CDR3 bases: TGTGCCAGCAGTGGTGGGGCTTACAATGAGCAGTTCTTC. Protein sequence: CASSGGAYNEQFF.

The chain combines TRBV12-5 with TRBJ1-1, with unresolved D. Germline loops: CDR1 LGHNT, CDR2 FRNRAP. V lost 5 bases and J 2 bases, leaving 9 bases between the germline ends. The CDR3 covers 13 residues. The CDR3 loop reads CASGLYRNTEAFF. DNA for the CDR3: TGTGCTAGTGGTCTTTACAGAAACACTGAAGCTTTCTTT. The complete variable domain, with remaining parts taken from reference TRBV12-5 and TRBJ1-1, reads DARVTQTPRHKVTEMGQEVTMRCQPILGHNTVFWYRQTMMQGLELLAYFRNRAPLDDSGMPKDRFSAEMPDATLATLKIQPSEPRDSAVYFCASGLYRNTEAFFGQGTRLTVV.

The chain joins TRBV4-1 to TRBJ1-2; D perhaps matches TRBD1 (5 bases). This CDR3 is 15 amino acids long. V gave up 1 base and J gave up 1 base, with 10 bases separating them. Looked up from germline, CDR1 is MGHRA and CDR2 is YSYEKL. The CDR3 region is CASSQAGGVNYGYTF. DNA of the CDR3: TGCGCCAGCAGCCAAGCCGGGGGGGTTAACTATGGCTACACCTTC.

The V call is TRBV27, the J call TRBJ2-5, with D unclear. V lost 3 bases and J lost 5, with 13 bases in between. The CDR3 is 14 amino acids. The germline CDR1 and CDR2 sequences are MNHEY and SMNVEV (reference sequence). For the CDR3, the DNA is TGTGCCAGCAGTTTTAAGTCCAGCGCCGAGACCCAGTACTTC. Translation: CASSFKSSAETQYF.

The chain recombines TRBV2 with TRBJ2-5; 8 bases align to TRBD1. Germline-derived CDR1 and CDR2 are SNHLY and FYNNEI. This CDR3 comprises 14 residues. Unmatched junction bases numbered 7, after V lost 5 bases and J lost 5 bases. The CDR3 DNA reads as TGTGCCAGCAGTCATCGACAGGGGCGGGAGACCCAGTACTTC. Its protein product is CASSHRQGRETQYF.

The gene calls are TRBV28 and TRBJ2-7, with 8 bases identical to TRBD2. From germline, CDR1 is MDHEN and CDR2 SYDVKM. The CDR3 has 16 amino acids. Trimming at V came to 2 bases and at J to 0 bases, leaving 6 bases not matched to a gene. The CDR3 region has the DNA TGTGCCAGCAGTTTAGGTCAAGGACTAGCCTCCTACGAGCAGTACTTC. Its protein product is CASSLGQGLASYEQYF.

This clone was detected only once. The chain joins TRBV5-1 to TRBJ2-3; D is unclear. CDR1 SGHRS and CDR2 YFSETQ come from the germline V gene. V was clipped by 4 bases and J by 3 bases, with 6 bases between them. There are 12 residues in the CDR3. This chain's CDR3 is CASSPQTDTQYF. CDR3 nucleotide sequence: TGCGCCAGCAGCCCCCAAACAGATACGCAGTATTTT.

In DNA form, the CDR3 reads TGTGCCAGCAGGGAGGGACTATCGTATAATTCACCCCTCCACTTT. Amino acid sequence: CASREGLSYNSPLHF. The chain has TRBV6-5 and TRBJ1-6, with a possible D match to TRBD1 (5 bases). Germline CDR1 and CDR2: MNHEY and SVGAGI. Trimming left V 6 bases short and J 4 bases short, with 13 bases between. The length of the CDR3 is 15 residues.

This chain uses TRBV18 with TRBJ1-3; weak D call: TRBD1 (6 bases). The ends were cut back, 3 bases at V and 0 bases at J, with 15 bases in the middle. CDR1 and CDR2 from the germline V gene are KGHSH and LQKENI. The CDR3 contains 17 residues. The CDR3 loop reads CASSPRTEMSSGNTIYF. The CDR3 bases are TGTGCCAGCTCACCCCGGACAGAAATGAGCTCTGGAAACACCATATATTTT.

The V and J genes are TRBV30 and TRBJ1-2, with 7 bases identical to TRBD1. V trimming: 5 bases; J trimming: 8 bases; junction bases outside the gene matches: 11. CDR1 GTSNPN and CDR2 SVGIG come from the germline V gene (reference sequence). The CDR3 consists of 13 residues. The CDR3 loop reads CAWAYVTGNGYTF. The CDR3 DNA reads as TGTGCCTGGGCGTACGTGACAGGGAACGGCTACACCTTC.

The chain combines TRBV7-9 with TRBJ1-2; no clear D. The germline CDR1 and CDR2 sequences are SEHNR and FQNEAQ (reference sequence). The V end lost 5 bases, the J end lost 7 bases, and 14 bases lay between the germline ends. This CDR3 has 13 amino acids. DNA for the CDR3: TGTGCCAGCAGCCGTCTCGGAGTTGGTGGCTACACCTTC. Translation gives CASSRLGVGGYTF. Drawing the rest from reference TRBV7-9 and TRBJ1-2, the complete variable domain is DTGVSQNPRHKITKRGQNVTFRCDPISEHNRLYWYRQTLGQGPEFLTYFQNEAQLEKSRLLSDRFSAERPKGSFSTLEIQRTEQGDSAMYLCASSRLGVGGYTFGSGTRLTVV.

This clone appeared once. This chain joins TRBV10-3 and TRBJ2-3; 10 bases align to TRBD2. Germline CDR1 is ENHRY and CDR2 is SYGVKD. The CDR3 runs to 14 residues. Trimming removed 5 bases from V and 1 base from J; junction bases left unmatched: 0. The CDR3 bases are TGTGCCATCAGTAGCGGGGGGGGCACAGATACGCAGTATTTT. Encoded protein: CAISSGGGTDTQYF.

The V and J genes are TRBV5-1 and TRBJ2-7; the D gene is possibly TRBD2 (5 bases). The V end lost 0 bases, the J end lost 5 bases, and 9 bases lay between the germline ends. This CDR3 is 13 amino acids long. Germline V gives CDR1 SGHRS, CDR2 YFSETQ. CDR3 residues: CASSLAGKDEQYF. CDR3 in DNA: TGCGCCAGCAGCTTGGCCGGGAAAGACGAGCAGTACTTC. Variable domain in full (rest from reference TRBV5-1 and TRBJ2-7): KAGVTQTPRYLIKTRGQQVTLSCSPISGHRSVSWYQQTPGQGLQFLFEYFSETQRNKGNFPGRFSGRQFSNSRSEMNVSTLELGDSALYLCASSLAGKDEQYFGPGTRLTVT.